The 13 T cell receptor beta chains below were found in one sample sequenced in a study of shared clonotypes between healthy human individuals. The method was immunoSEQ multiplex PCR; TCRdb's version includes in-frame clones alone and lacks a portion of them. The repertoire holds some 1,100,000 clones, 75% to 85% seen once, with 0.4% to 0.55% in the top ten. Sample: memory CD4+ T cells from PBMCs. Subset described: CD45RA-negative fraction. The receptors were sampled from a man between 18 and 35 years old in good health. Some clones in this sample may be carry-over from other donors' samples.

The chain uses TRBV15 and TRBJ2-1; D uncertain. V lost 3 bases to trimming and J lost 0 bases, with 12 bases between them. Germline V gives CDR1 LNHNV, CDR2 YYDKDF (reference sequence). The CDR3 covers 16 residues. The CDR3 DNA is TGTGCCACCAGCAGGGAGAGGCTAGGCTCCTACAATGAGCAGTTCTTC. Its translation: CATSRERLGSYNEQFF.

V is TRBV4-2 and J is TRBJ2-5; D not resolved. Between the trimmed V and J ends, which lost 1 base and 1 base, there was a span of 4 bases. Germline loops: CDR1 LGHNA, CDR2 YNFKEQ. The CDR3 is 13 amino acids. The CDR3 loop is CASSQGLQETQYF. Written as DNA, the CDR3 is TGTGCCAGCAGCCAAGGACTCCAAGAGACCCAGTACTTC.

This clone showed up just a few times. V and J are TRBV2 and TRBJ1-5; 7 bases are a match to TRBD1. The CDR3 is 14 amino acids. With 5 bases clipped from V and 7 bases from J, the junction kept 8 bases outside the gene matches. Germline V lookup: CDR1 SNHLY, CDR2 FYNNEI. This chain's CDR3 is CASSFDREYQPQHF. The CDR3 coding sequence is TGTGCCAGCAGTTTCGACAGGGAATACCAGCCCCAGCATTTT.

The rearrangement links TRBV28 to TRBJ2-2, with D unclear. V lost 4 bases and J 6 bases, leaving 6 bases between the germline ends. CDR3 length: 12 residues. Germline CDR1 MDHEN, CDR2 SYDVKM. In DNA form, the CDR3 reads TGTGCCAGCAGTTACCCGCCCGGGGAGCTGTTTTTT. Protein sequence: CASSYPPGELFF.

Concerning this clone itself: At the DNA level, this CDR3 is encoded by other sequences in the same sample as well. The rearrangement uses TRBV5-1 and TRBJ2-5, with a weak D call TRBD1 (5 bases). The V gene lost 0 bases and the J gene lost 4 bases, with 13 bases spanning the gap. The length of the CDR3 is 15 residues. CDR1 SGHRS and CDR2 YFSETQ come from the germline V gene. Here the CDR3 reads CASSLGSGARETQYF. The CDR3 DNA follows: TGCGCCAGCAGCTTGGGTTCTGGGGCTCGAGAGACCCAGTACTTC.

The genes are TRBV7-3 and TRBJ1-2, with a tentative D call TRBD1 (6 bases). This CDR3 region has 12 residues. V dropped 4 bases and J dropped 6 bases, with 9 bases sitting between them. The V gene's germline CDR1 is SGHTA and CDR2 FQGTGA. The CDR3 DNA follows: TGTGCCAGCAGCTCCCCAGGGGATGGCTACACCTTC. This gives the protein CASSSPGDGYTF.

The rearrangement joins TRBV6-6 to TRBJ2-3; D may be TRBD2 (5 bases). V lost 8 bases to trimming and J lost 0 bases, with 18 bases between them. CDR1 and CDR2 from the germline V gene are MNHNY and SVGAGI (reference sequence). This CDR3 comprises 16 residues. The CDR3 sequence is CASHESSGSSTDTQYF. The DNA of the CDR3 is TGTGCCAGCCACGAATCAAGCGGCTCTAGCACAGATACGCAGTATTTT.

The table lists this clone with a few counts. V and J are TRBV4-1 and TRBJ2-4; D perhaps matches TRBD2 (6 bases). Germline CDR1 reads MGHRA; CDR2 reads YSYEKL. The CDR3 length is 15 residues. V dropped 0 bases and J dropped 7 bases, with 13 bases sitting between them. CDR3 DNA: TGCGCCAGCAGCCAAGATAACTTGGGGGGTAACATTCAGTACTTC. This translates into CASSQDNLGGNIQYF.

With regard to this clone: A far larger clone lies a single base away; this is likely a read error. The J gene is TRBJ2-5, the V gene TRBV6-1, with D unclear. The CDR3 contains 11 residues. The germline V gene encodes CDR1 MNHNS and CDR2 SASEGT. V gave up 6 bases and J gave up 2 bases, with 4 bases separating them. As DNA, the CDR3 is TGTGCCAGCAGAGGGCAAGAGACCCAGTACTTC. Translated, it gives CASRGQETQYF.

This clone has more than one count but fewer than ten. The chain recombines TRBV6-1 with TRBJ1-2; a weak D match, TRBD1 (5 bases). This CDR3 comprises 13 residues. V lost 5 bases, J lost 3 bases, and 10 bases lay in between. From germline, CDR1 is MNHNS and CDR2 SASEGT. Written as DNA, the CDR3 is TGTGCCAGCAGTCCCCCGACAGACTATGGCTACACCTTC. Translation: CASSPPTDYGYTF.

V usage is TRBV28 and J usage is TRBJ2-7; D may be TRBD1 (6 bases). The V end lost 5 bases, the J end lost 3 bases, and 11 bases lay between the germline ends. The germline V gene has CDR1 MDHEN and CDR2 SYDVKM. The CDR3 contains 13 residues. In DNA, the CDR3 is TGTGCCAGCAGTCCGACAGGATTCTACGAGCAGTACTTC. This sequence encodes CASSPTGFYEQYF.

This chain links TRBV30 with TRBJ2-1; 15 nucleotides match TRBD2. The trim removed 3 bases at V and 8 bases at J, leaving 5 bases unmatched. The CDR3 length is 15 residues. From germline, CDR1 is GTSNPN and CDR2 SVGIG (reference sequence). The CDR3 nucleotides are TGTGCCTGGAGGCAGGGACTAGCGGGAGGCTATGAGCAGTTCTTC. This gives the protein CAWRQGLAGGYEQFF.

The gene calls are TRBV7-9 and TRBJ2-2; the D gene is possibly TRBD1 (6 bases). The CDR3 runs 15 residues. V was shortened by 4 bases and J by 5 bases, with 14 bases between the two germline ends. The germline CDR1 and CDR2 sequences are SEHNR and FQNEAQ (reference sequence). The CDR3 sequence: CASSYRDIITGELFF. The CDR3 nucleotides read TGTGCCAGCAGCTACAGGGACATAATAACCGGGGAGCTGTTTTTT.